Sequencing of this TCR beta chain was carried out in a study of blood T cell repertoires in COVID-19 (dated by TCRdb to the early 2020s). Turning to the overall study: Samples covering the acute and convalescent phases of COVID-19 were provided by collaborators in the United States, Italy and Spain. The material from the prospective study consisted of cDNA or gDNA derived from T cells, B-cell-depleted T cells, or PBMCs. The dataset comprised deeply sampled blood TCRbeta repertoires from subjects exposed to, actively infected with, or recovered from COVID-19. The repertoires were released in a freely available public database intended as a resource for research on the immune response to SARS-CoV-2. The samples were drawn from the first 160 participants of the ongoing ImmuneRACE study and from over 950 subjects provided by 6 global collaborators. A de-identified subject ID, COVID-19 status, age in years and sex were almost always included in the sample metadata. HLA class I and class II types, where available, came from metadata supplied by the sample provider rather than from assay-based typing.

The immunoSEQ Assay, a bias-controlled multiplex PCR, was used to amplify TCRbeta CDR3 regions from genomic DNA. For the original study's pipeline: Nucleated cell counts per sample were estimated from amplification of reference gene primers within the assay. To quantify the absolute abundance of each unique TCRbeta CDR3 rearrangement, sequence reads were collapsed and filtered. Productive Simpson clonality was computed per sample as the square root of Simpson's diversity index over productive rearrangements. In TCRdb, the immuneACCESS table is reduced to in-frame sequences with V and J assigned. These tables do not hold every clone; where another copy was compared, an unresolved V gene accounts for under half, and the others remain unexplained. V, J and clone size are taken as reported in that table, and D and trimming were inferred from the DNA itself. The sample table lists about 73,000 clones, over 75% of them with a count of one. Together, the top ten hold about 5.1% of the sample.

To note about this clone: There is no known antigen for this receptor. Base qualities are not recorded, but no much larger clone differs from it by a single base.

Whole blood was collected in K2EDTA tubes by collaborating institutions according to the institutions' own protocols. For TCRbeta analysis, collaborators shipped samples in one of three forms: frozen whole blood, isolated PBMCs, or DNA extracted from either of those sample types. The CDR3 starts with the cysteine, ends with the phenylalanine, and has 16 residues. Only CDR3 DNA remains: 48 bases, in frame from the first base. V is shortened by 5 bases, J by 0 bases, and the region joining them spans 14 bases. CDR1 and CDR2 are drawn from the germline V gene: SGHVS, FNYEAQ. Results and caveats for the whole study, not just this receptor: How much clinical and demographic metadata was included differed by source and by participant, and the metadata was provided uncurated.

The sequence links TRBV7-6 to TRBJ2-1, with TRBD2 perhaps the D gene, on 6 matching bases. Sequencing input: peripheral blood. This TCR derives from a young woman with acute or convalescent COVID-19. The nucleotide sequence reads TGTGCCAGCAGCCTAACTAGCACGAGCTCCTACAATGAGCAGTTCTTC. Its protein product is CASSLTSTSSYNEQFF.